Reported below is one T cell receptor beta chain. Its cognate antigen is unknown. The record originates from a study of CD8+CD57+ T cells in acquired aplastic anemia. Study outcomes and limitations: Patients and controls were found to share approximately 31 CD8+ CDR3 sequences. Measurement in patients showed lower diversity in CD8+CD57+ cells than in total CD4+ and CD8+ pools. Levels of CD8+ Simpson's diversity were not significantly distinct in patients versus controls.

Individuals selected for sequencing had exhibited CD8+CD57+ cell expansion on flow cytometry. The enrolled patients all had severe acquired aplastic anemia. Sampling of blood occurred while the patients had still received no therapy. Profiling that covered TCR beta VDJ and CDR3 relied on genomic DNA as its template. TCRdb independently ran MiXCR on the reads; one entry per CDR3 protein. The table shows almost 20,000 distinct CDR3 sequences, with 40% occurring only once. The TCR originated in a human donor with aplastic anemia. Sequencing was done on a sample of CD8+CD57+ T cells sorted from PBMCs. Specified subset: bead-enriched CD8+CD57+ effector memory T cells from SAA patients.

This chain's CDR3 is CSARDSGLNTDTQYF. In DNA, the CDR3 is TGCAGTGCTAGAGACAGCGGGCTTAACACAGATACGCAGTATTTT. This chain uses TRBV20-1 with TRBJ2-3; possible D gene TRBD2, 6 bases. The V end was cut by 0 bases, the J end by 2 bases, with 12 bases between. Looked up from germline, CDR1 is DFQATT and CDR2 is SNEGSKA (reference sequence). The CDR3 spans 15 residues.